This is a list of T cell receptor beta chains from one sample in a study of shared clonotypes between healthy human individuals. Sequenced by immunoSEQ multiplex PCR; TCRdb stores in-frame clones only, minus some. The sample yields millions of clones, approximately 95% seen once. The source material was naive CD4+ T cells from PBMCs. The source of these receptors is a man between 18 and 35 years old in good health. Some clones in this sample may be carry-over from other donors' samples. Both conserved end residues are part of each CDR3. D genes are given only for firm matches. Clone size is stated in some rows and not others, as once, few, many or a class when expanded.

d_call j_call v_call clone_size cdr3_aa cdr3_nt
. TRBJ2-5 TRBV5-1 few CASSLEGQETQYF TGCGCCAGCAGCTTGGAGGGTCAAGAGACCCAGTACTTC
TRBD1 TRBJ2-5 TRBV28 . CASWGTGGPIGEAQYF TGTGCCAGCTGGGGGACAGGGGGTCCTATCGGGGAGGCCCAGTACTTC
. TRBJ2-4 TRBV5-1 . CASSLPPLAFDKNIQYF TGCGCCAGCAGCTTGCCCCCCCTAGCGTTCGACAAAAACATTCAGTACTTC
. TRBJ2-3 TRBV9 . CASSVGPTRPTDTQYF TGTGCCAGCAGCGTAGGGCCGACTAGGCCCACAGATACGCAGTATTTT
. TRBJ2-1 TRBV30 . CAWGPPVSYNEQFF TGTGCCTGGGGCCCCCCTGTAAGCTACAATGAGCAGTTCTTC
. TRBJ2-6 TRBV21-1 . CASSKPTSWGFGANVLTF .
. TRBJ2-1 TRBV11-2 . CASSLDLGGGYNEQFF TGTGCCAGCAGCTTAGATCTCGGCGGAGGGTACAATGAGCAGTTCTTC
. TRBJ1-5 TRBV19 . CASATGTEGRRPQHF TGTGCCAGTGCGACGGGGACTGAGGGTCGACGGCCCCAGCATTTT
TRBD2 TRBJ2-7 TRBV19 . CASSTSPRGSYEQYF TGTGCCAGTAGTACCTCCCCCCGCGGGAGCTACGAGCAGTACTTC
. TRBJ2-3 TRBV19 . CASSIGGSTDTQYF TGTGCCAGTAGTATTGGGGGGAGCACAGATACGCAGTATTTT
. TRBJ1-2 TRBV2 . CASSDSYGYTF TGTGCCAGCAGTGACAGCTATGGCTACACCTTC
. TRBJ2-7 TRBV5-1 . CASSLTDFLTYEQYF TGCGCCAGCAGCTTGACGGACTTTCTCACCTACGAGCAGTACTTC
. TRBJ2-3 TRBV9 . CASSFLRGGTDTQYF TGTGCCAGCAGCTTCCTCAGGGGCGGCACAGATACGCAGTATTTT
. TRBJ2-7 TRBV7-9 once CASSLKGPYEQYF TGTGCCAGCAGCTTAAAAGGCCCCTACGAGCAGTACTTC
. TRBJ1-2 TRBV28 . CASSFTDTANYGYTF TGTGCCAGCAGTTTCACCGATACAGCTAACTATGGCTACACCTTC
. TRBJ2-7 TRBV4-1 . CASSRSGTHESEQYF TGCGCCAGCAGTCGTTCCGGGACTCATGAGTCCGAGCAGTACTTC